This is a list of T cell receptor beta chains from one sample in a study of blood T cell repertoires in COVID-19. Here immunoSEQ multiplex PCR was the method, and the copy in TCRdb shows in-frame clones only, minus some. There are around 240,000 clones in the sample; 83% occur only once, and 6.5% to 9% lies in the top ten. The specimen sequenced was peripheral blood. All receptors come from a woman in her forties or fifties with acute or convalescent COVID-19. CDR3s include the opening cysteine and the closing phenylalanine or tryptophan. The D gene is left open where the match is weak. Expanded clones are given a class, and other clones once, few, many or no size at all.

V: TRBV5-1; size: -; D: TRBD2; J: TRBJ2-2; CDR3: CASSSQGLAGTGELFF; DNA: TGCGCCAGCAGCTCACAGGGACTAGCGGGGACCGGGGAGCTGTTTTTT
V: TRBV6-2/TRBV6-3; size: -; D: -; J: TRBJ1-4; CDR3: CASSPTGNNEKLFF; DNA: TGTGCCAGCAGTCCAACCGGGAATAATGAAAAACTGTTTTTT
V: TRBV7-9; size: -; D: TRBD2; J: TRBJ2-1; CDR3: CASSSPLGLAHEQFF; DNA: TGTGCCAGCAGCTCCCCTTTAGGACTAGCCCATGAGCAGTTCTTC
V: TRBV28; size: -; D: TRBD2; J: TRBJ2-7; CDR3: CASSLAGDTRVYEQYF; DNA: TGTGCCAGCAGTTTGGCGGGAGACACAAGGGTCTACGAGCAGTACTTC
V: TRBV6-2/TRBV6-3; size: -; D: -; J: TRBJ2-7; CDR3: CASSYMVSANREQYF; DNA: TGTGCCAGCAGTTACATGGTCAGTGCCAACCGAGAGCAGTACTTC
V: TRBV20-1; size: -; D: -; J: TRBJ2-3; CDR3: CSATDRDYSTDTQYF; DNA: TGCAGTGCTACTGACAGGGACTATAGCACAGATACGCAGTATTTT
V: TRBV2; size: -; D: -; J: TRBJ2-1; CDR3: CASSSLVLNEQFF; DNA: TGTGCCAGCAGTAGTCTAGTTCTCAATGAGCAGTTCTTC
V: TRBV10-1; size: -; D: TRBD2; J: TRBJ2-5; CDR3: CASSGPGGFAATQYF; DNA: TGCGCCAGCAGTGGCCCGGGAGGATTCGCGGCAACCCAGTACTTC
V: TRBV5-6; size: -; D: -; J: TRBJ2-7; CDR3: CASSPITGEYYEQYF; DNA: TGTGCCAGCAGCCCTATTACCGGGGAATACTACGAGCAGTACTTC
V: TRBV5-1; size: -; D: -; J: TRBJ1-2; CDR3: CASSPDTYGYTF; DNA: TGCGCCAGCAGCCCCGACACCTATGGCTACACCTTC
V: TRBV10-3; size: -; D: TRBD1; J: TRBJ2-7; CDR3: CAISGGTGYEQYF; DNA: TGTGCCATCAGTGGAGGGACAGGGTACGAGCAGTACTTC
V: TRBV2; size: -; D: TRBD1; J: TRBJ2-1; CDR3: CASGPGTDYYNEQFF; DNA: TGTGCCAGCGGCCCCGGGACAGATTACTACAATGAGCAGTTCTTC
V: TRBV3-1/TRBV3-2; size: -; D: TRBD2; J: TRBJ2-4; CDR3: CASSQAAGRESSDIQYF; DNA: TGTGCCAGCAGCCAAGCAGCGGGGCGGGAGTCTTCGGACATTCAGTACTTC
V: TRBV12-3/TRBV12-4; size: -; D: -; J: TRBJ1-5; CDR3: CASRYSGQPQHF; DNA: TGTGCCAGCAGGTACTCGGGACAGCCCCAGCATTTT
V: TRBV28; size: -; D: -; J: TRBJ2-3; CDR3: CASSFPAGLLTDTQYF; DNA: TGTGCCAGCAGTTTCCCCGCGGGACTCCTCACAGATACGCAGTATTTT
V: TRBV11-1; size: -; D: TRBD2; J: TRBJ2-1; CDR3: CASSLASSGGWYEQFF; DNA: TGTGCCAGCAGCTTAGCCTCTAGCGGGGGCTGGTATGAGCAGTTCTTC
V: TRBV5-6; size: -; D: -; J: TRBJ2-3; CDR3: CASSLAGTDTQYF; DNA: TGTGCCAGCAGCTTGGCAGGGACAGATACGCAGTATTTT
V: TRBV7-2; size: -; D: TRBD2; J: TRBJ2-2; CDR3: CASSLVAGDTGELFF; DNA: TGTGCCAGCAGCTTAGTAGCGGGGGACACCGGGGAGCTGTTTTTT
V: TRBV11-3; size: once; D: TRBD2; J: TRBJ2-7; CDR3: CASSFGRGPYEQYF; DNA: TGTGCCAGCAGCTTCGGGAGGGGACCCTACGAGCAGTACTTC
V: TRBV15; size: -; D: -; J: TRBJ2-2; CDR3: CATSRDLSRELFF; DNA: TGTGCCACCAGCAGAGATTTAAGCCGGGAGCTGTTTTTT
V: TRBV27; size: -; D: -; J: TRBJ2-6; CDR3: CASSPAGTSGANVLTF; DNA: TGTGCCAGCAGCCCGGCGGGGACCTCTGGGGCCAACGTCCTGACTTTC
V: TRBV20-1; size: -; D: -; J: TRBJ2-3; CDR3: CSMTRGDTQYF; DNA: TGCAGCATGACCCGGGGAGATACGCAGTATTTT
V: TRBV5-4; size: -; D: -; J: TRBJ2-3; CDR3: CAYWQSGGLTQYF; DNA: TGTGCCTACTGGCAATCCGGTGGGCTTACGCAGTATTTT
V: TRBV19; size: -; D: TRBD2; J: TRBJ2-5; CDR3: CASGGLAGETQYF; DNA: TGTGCCAGTGGAGGACTAGCGGGAGAGACCCAGTACTTC
V: TRBV7-2; size: -; D: -; J: TRBJ2-7; CDR3: CASSLGLRDYEQYF; DNA: TGTGCCAGCAGCTTAGGTCTCCGAGACTACGAGCAGTACTTC
V: TRBV3-1/TRBV3-2; size: -; D: TRBD2; J: TRBJ2-1; CDR3: CASSQEAAGGRKFF; DNA: TGTGCCAGCAGCCAAGAGGCCGCGGGAGGGCGCAAGTTCTTC
V: TRBV2; size: -; D: -; J: TRBJ1-2; CDR3: CASSVRAGDGYTF; DNA: TGTGCCAGCAGTGTTCGGGCAGGGGATGGCTACACCTTC
V: TRBV14; size: -; D: TRBD2; J: TRBJ2-5; CDR3: CASSAGLAGSETQYF; DNA: TGTGCCAGCAGCGCGGGACTAGCGGGATCAGAGACCCAGTACTTC
V: TRBV11-3; size: -; D: -; J: TRBJ2-3; CDR3: CASSFTHTLGGGTDTQYF; DNA: TGTGCCAGCAGCTTCACCCATACTCTAGGCGGGGGCACAGATACGCAGTATTTT
V: TRBV6-1; size: -; D: TRBD2; J: TRBJ2-1; CDR3: CASSEWASGKYNEQFF; DNA: TGTGCCAGCAGTGAATGGGCTAGCGGGAAGTACAATGAGCAGTTCTTC
V: TRBV24-1; size: -; D: TRBD1; J: TRBJ1-5; CDR3: CATSDNRGGNQPQHF; DNA: TGTGCCACCAGTGATAACAGGGGGGGCAATCAGCCCCAGCATTTT
V: TRBV7-9; size: -; D: TRBD1; J: TRBJ1-1; CDR3: CASSLTGMNTEAFF; DNA: TGTGCCAGCAGCTTGACAGGGATGAACACTGAAGCTTTCTTT
V: TRBV19; size: few; D: -; J: TRBJ1-1; CDR3: CASSILQVGKAFF; DNA: TGTGCCAGTAGTATATTACAGGTTGGGAAAGCTTTCTTT
V: TRBV11-2; size: -; D: TRBD2; J: TRBJ2-3; CDR3: CASSLDGAGGNTDTQYF; DNA: TGTGCCAGCAGCTTAGATGGGGCGGGGGGGAACACAGATACGCAGTATTTT
V: TRBV6-5; size: -; D: -; J: TRBJ2-7; CDR3: CASRAGGSEQYF; DNA: TGTGCCAGCAGAGCAGGGGGGTCTGAGCAGTACTTC
V: TRBV24-1; size: -; D: -; J: TRBJ2-1; CDR3: CATSPRRGGASDEQFF; DNA: TGTGCCACCAGCCCAAGGAGGGGGGGGGCGAGCGATGAGCAGTTCTTC
V: TRBV7-2; size: -; D: TRBD1; J: TRBJ1-1; CDR3: CASSFVKGAGLEAEAFF; DNA: TGTGCCAGCAGCTTCGTGAAGGGGGCAGGCTTGGAGGCTGAAGCTTTCTTT
V: TRBV14; size: -; D: TRBD1; J: TRBJ2-3; CDR3: CASSQLQGAGTQYF; DNA: TGTGCCAGCAGCCAACTACAGGGGGCGGGCACGCAGTATTTT
V: TRBV2; size: -; D: TRBD1; J: TRBJ1-1; CDR3: CASSDDGTGRNTEAFF; DNA: TGTGCCAGCAGTGACGATGGGACAGGCCGGAACACTGAAGCTTTCTTT
V: TRBV27; size: once; D: -; J: TRBJ1-6; CDR3: CASSPGGSYNSPLHF; DNA: TGTGCCAGCAGCCCGGGGGGCTCCTATAATTCACCCCTCCACTTT
V: TRBV30; size: -; D: TRBD2; J: TRBJ2-1; CDR3: CAWSARASGLYNEQFF; DNA: TGTGCCTGGAGTGCCCGGGCTAGCGGTCTATACAATGAGCAGTTCTTC
V: TRBV28; size: -; D: TRBD2; J: TRBJ2-5; CDR3: CASLKRSGGKETQYF; DNA: TGTGCCAGCTTAAAACGTAGCGGGGGAAAAGAGACCCAGTACTTC